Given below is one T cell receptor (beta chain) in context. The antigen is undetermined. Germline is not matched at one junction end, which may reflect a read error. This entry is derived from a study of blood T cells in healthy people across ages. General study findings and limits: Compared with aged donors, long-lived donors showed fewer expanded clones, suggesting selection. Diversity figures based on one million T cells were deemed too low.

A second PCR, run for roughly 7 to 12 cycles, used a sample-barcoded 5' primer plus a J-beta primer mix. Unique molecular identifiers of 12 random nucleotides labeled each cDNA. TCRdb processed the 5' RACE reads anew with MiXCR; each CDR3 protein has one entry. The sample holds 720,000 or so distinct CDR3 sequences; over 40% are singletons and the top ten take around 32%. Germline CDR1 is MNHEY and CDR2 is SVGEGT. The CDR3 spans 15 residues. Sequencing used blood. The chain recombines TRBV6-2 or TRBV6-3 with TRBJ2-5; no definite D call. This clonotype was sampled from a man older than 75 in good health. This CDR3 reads CAGSYLRLDQETQYF. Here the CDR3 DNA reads TGTGCCGGCAGTTACCTGAGGCTGGACCAAGAGACCCAGTACTTC.